This entry concerns a single T cell receptor (beta chain). Its antigen is unidentified. The sample originates from a study of regulatory dendritic cells for organ transplantation. The study's findings and limits: Considerable individual heterogeneity was seen in alloreactive memory CD8+ T cells. Mature dendritic cells appeared to drive more memory CD8+ clonal expansion than regulatory ones. Memory CD8+ T cells were the most oligoclonal; naive cells were highly diverse.

The data were produced by immunoSEQ multiplex PCR, yet TCRdb's version contains in-frame clones alone and is incomplete. The data hold tens of thousands of clones, with 82% observed a single time. Trimming removed 1 base from V and 8 bases from J, with 25 bases in between. This CDR3 contains 18 residues. The germline gives CDR1 SGHDT, CDR2 YYEEEE. Sequenced input: naive CD8+ T cells from blood. Subset of the sample: CD45RA+ naive T cells. The genes are TRBV5-6 and TRBJ2-1; a weak D match, TRBD2 (6 bases). The clonotype originates from a human donor in good health. CDR3 DNA sequence: TGTGCCAGCAGCTTGAGTTATACCGGGACTGGGGTGGGGGATGAGCAGTTCTTC. This gives the protein CASSLSYTGTGVGDEQFF.